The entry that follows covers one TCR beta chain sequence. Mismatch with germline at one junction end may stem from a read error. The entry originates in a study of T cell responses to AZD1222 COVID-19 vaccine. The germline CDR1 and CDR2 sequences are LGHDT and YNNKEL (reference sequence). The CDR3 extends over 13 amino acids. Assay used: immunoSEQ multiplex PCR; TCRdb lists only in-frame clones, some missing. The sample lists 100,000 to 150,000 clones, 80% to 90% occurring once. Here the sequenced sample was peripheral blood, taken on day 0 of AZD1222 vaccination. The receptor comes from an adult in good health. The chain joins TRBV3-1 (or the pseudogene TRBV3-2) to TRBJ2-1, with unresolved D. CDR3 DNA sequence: TGTGCCAGCAGCTCCCGACTCGATAATGAGCGGTTCTTC. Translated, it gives CASSSRLDNERFF.